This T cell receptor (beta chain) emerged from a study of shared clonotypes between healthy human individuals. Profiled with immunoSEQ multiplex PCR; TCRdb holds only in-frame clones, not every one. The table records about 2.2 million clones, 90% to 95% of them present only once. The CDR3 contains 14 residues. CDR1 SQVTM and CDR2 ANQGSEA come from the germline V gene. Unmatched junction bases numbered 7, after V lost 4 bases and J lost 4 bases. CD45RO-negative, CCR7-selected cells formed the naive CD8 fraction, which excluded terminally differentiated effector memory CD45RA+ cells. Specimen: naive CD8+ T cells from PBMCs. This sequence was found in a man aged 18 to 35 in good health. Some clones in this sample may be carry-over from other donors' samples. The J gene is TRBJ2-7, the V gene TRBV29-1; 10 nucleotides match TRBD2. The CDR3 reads CSVVKREGPYEQYF. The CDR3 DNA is TGCAGCGTTGTTAAGCGGGAGGGCCCTTACGAGCAGTACTTC.